This TCR beta chain was profiled in a study of Tregs in tolerant kidney transplant recipients. Study findings and constraints: Validation in larger populations is needed because few patients were studied. Biological reproducibility was not directly addressed, but technical replication error appeared minimal. The most relevant donor-specific Treg TCRbeta repertoire apparently came from expansion with activated donor B cells.

Remarks on this clone: Its antigen is not known.

Thawed PBMCs were FACS-sorted into unstimulated CD4+CD25+CD127- regulatory T cells, CD4+CD25- non-regulatory cells, CD4 and CD8 cells. Measured with immunoSEQ multiplex PCR; TCRdb has only the in-frame clones, and not every one. The table lists tens of thousands of clones, about 92% of them singletons. The CDR3 is made up of 11 amino acids. Deletions cut 7 bases from V and 6 bases from J, with 8 bases between. From germline, CDR1 is MNHEY and CDR2 SVGAGI. V and J are TRBV6-5 and TRBJ2-3; D uncertain. Sequencing used CD8+ T cells from blood. The source of this sequence is a human donor in good health. The CDR3 nucleotides are TGTGCCAGCAAAGGCTGGGATACGCAGTATTTT. This sequence encodes CASKGWDTQYF.